This T cell receptor (beta chain) was sequenced during a study of human T cells and chemical hapten exposure. Each CDR3 protein gets one entry after TCRdb re-called the RACE reads with MiXCR. The data contain around 110,000 distinct CDR3 sequences, 9% to 15% of them singletons. Time point in this sample: pre-sensitization, week 0. Treatment: therapeutic diphenylcyclopropenone sensitization with weekly scalp DPC. It was from unfractionated whole blood that total RNA was extracted. On this clonotype: The antigen is undetermined.

The CDR3 sequence is 15 residues long. Germline values: CDR1 LGHDT, CDR2 YNNKEL (reference sequence). The V end lost 2 bases, the J end lost 5 bases, and 15 bases lay between the germline ends. Overall study results and limits: Versus controls, expanded TCRs had significantly more large CDR3 similarity clusters.

The V gene is TRBV3-1, the J gene TRBJ1-2; no reliable D call. The clonotype was recovered from a woman aged 50 to 60 with alopecia areata. Some clones in this sample may be carry-over from other donors' samples. This specimen was whole blood, taken in connection with sensitization to the hapten diphenylcyclopropenone (DPC). CDR3 sequence reads: CASSQSPPNGYGYTF. In DNA, the CDR3 is TGTGCCAGCAGCCAATCACCCCCCAACGGATATGGCTACACCTTC.